This T cell receptor beta chain came from a study of T cells in Graves' hyperthyroidism and ophthalmopathy. Amplification targeted TCR beta CDR3 regions from RNA transcripts. First-round RT-PCR of the TCR CDR3 relied on the HTBI primer set. MiXCR, applied by TCRdb to the multiplex PCR reads, yields one record per CDR3 protein. This table holds more than 500,000 distinct CDR3 sequences, approximately 15% found once. Many counts were recorded for this clonotype. Its target is unknown. Germline assignment: CDR1 SGHAT and CDR2 FQDESV (reference sequence). Trimming took 6 bases from V and 0 from J, leaving 18 bases between them. The CDR3 is 16 residues long. Study-wide results and caveats: Separation of ophthalmopathy from stable hyperthyroidism was achieved by a 13 V-J model.

The diagnostic basis comprised clinical symptoms, serum thyroxine and TRAb, thyroid ultrasound and orbital computed tomography. V is TRBV11-1 and J is TRBJ2-7; tentatively, D is TRBD1 or TRBD2 (5 bases each). Material: blood. The source is a woman between 40 and 50 years old with Graves' ophthalmopathy. For the CDR3, the DNA is TGTGCCAGCAGTTTAACATTGGGGGTCGCCTCCTACGAGCAGTACTTC. Amino acids: CASSLTLGVASYEQYF.